This T cell receptor beta chain appears in the sequencing data of a study of blood T cell repertoires in COVID-19. Study details: Samples came from the United States, Italy and Spain, spanning acute and convalescent COVID-19. T cells, B-cell-depleted T cells, or PBMCs supplied cDNA or gDNA.

Original data processing: Using reference gene primer amplification, nucleated cell counts were estimated. Method: immunoSEQ multiplex PCR; TCRdb's copy keeps in-frame clones and lacks some. V and J calls and clone size are given by that table; D and trimming were obtained from the DNA. This table holds roughly 220,000 clones, approximately 85% found once. What was sequenced was peripheral blood. The receptor comes from a man aged 45-65 years who had recovered from COVID-19.

CDR3 sequence (DNA): TGTGCCAGCAGTTATGGTGGGGGCGGGAGAATGGTCGAGCAGTACTTC. Protein product: CASSYGGGGRMVEQYF. V usage is TRBV6-2 or TRBV6-3 and J usage is TRBJ2-7; weak D call: TRBD2 (7 bases). Germline values: CDR1 MNHEY, CDR2 SVGEGT. Trimming removed 3 bases from V and 6 bases from J, with 21 bases in between. The CDR3 is 16 amino acids.